This TCR beta chain was identified in a study of cytomegalovirus exposure and HLA in healthy donors. Sequencing used immunoSEQ multiplex PCR; TCRdb keeps in-frame clones, though not all of them. The repertoire includes about 150,000 clones, around 93% of them detected once, and less than 2% sits in the top ten. Germline V gene data show CDR1 as MNHEY and CDR2 as SMNVEV (reference sequence). CDR3 size: 13 residues. V was pared by 2 bases and J by 4 bases, with 8 bases between. This clonotype was obtained from a man between 18 and 35 years old in good health and CMV-seropositive. Sequencing used PBMCs. This sequence joins TRBV27 and TRBJ1-1; D ambiguous. Here the CDR3 reads CASSLAVSTEAFF. CDR3 nucleotides: TGTGCCAGCAGTTTAGCCGTGAGCACTGAAGCTTTCTTT.